The T cell receptor beta chain described here comes from a study of regulatory T cells in long-lasting Graves disease. This clonotype was recorded at least ten times. Sequencing libraries for TCR beta were prepared with iRepertoire HTBI primers and Arm-PCR of CDR3 regions. MiXCR was run by TCRdb on the multiplex PCR reads, yielding one entry per CDR3 protein. The sample lists about 470,000 distinct CDR3 sequences; 16% were seen once. Time point indicated: newly diagnosed GD, antithyroid drugs for less than 3 months. RNA extracted from PBMCs served as the sequencing template. These sequences were also reported in another study, on T cells in Graves' hyperthyroidism and ophthalmopathy.

The TCR sequence derives from a man aged 35-49 years with Graves disease. The sequenced sample was peripheral blood mononuclear cells (PBMCs), obtained at new diagnosis, from a patient treated with antithyroid drugs.

As DNA, the CDR3 is TGTGCCAGCAGTATGGGACTAGCGGGATCGGATGAGCAGTTCTTC. This codes for CASSMGLAGSDEQFF. This chain joins TRBV27 and TRBJ2-1; TRBD2 matches 13 bases. Germline CDR1 reads MNHEY; CDR2 reads SMNVEV (reference sequence). The CDR3 runs 15 residues. J lost 8 bases, V lost 5 bases, and 6 bases had no gene match.